This T cell receptor beta chain was recovered during a study of blood T cell repertoires in COVID-19. Germline lookup yields CDR1 SGHTA and CDR2 FQGNSA. V shed 1 base and J 5 bases; nucleotides not matched to a gene: 8. The CDR3 consists of 16 residues. Measured with immunoSEQ multiplex PCR; TCRdb has only the in-frame clones, and not every one. The top ten clones hold approximately 8% of a sample with about 140,000 clones, around 84% of them seen once. This rearrangement joins TRBV7-2 to TRBJ2-3; TRBD2 agrees at 8 bases. The receptor was derived from a woman aged 55-75 years with acute or convalescent COVID-19. Material: peripheral blood. CDR3: CASSLERGGRGDTQYF. The DNA for the CDR3 is TGTGCCAGCAGCTTAGAACGGGGGGGCCGGGGAGATACGCAGTATTTT.